The TCR beta chain described here comes from a study of response to subunit inactivated influenza vaccine listed by TCRdb under 2018. With respect to the entire study: Deep quantitative T cell receptor repertoire profiling was used in the study to track responses to a trivalent subunit inactivated influenza vaccine.

Results the study describes overall, beyond this receptor: It was suggested by the authors that each seasonal influenza vaccination may recruit only a limited number of new T cells.

Receptor libraries were prepared by RT-PCR. Instrument on record: Illumina HiSeq 2500. The raw public data were reprocessed by TCRdb itself: fastp quality trimming at Q25, MiXCR clonotype calling, in-frame beta chains only. Each entry is one CDR3 protein sequence, shown with its most common DNA and genes. This sample holds hundreds of thousands of distinct CDR3 sequences; less than 15% were observed only once. The top ten clones comprise 7.8% of the sample. On this clonotype: Its antigen is not yet known. Base qualities are not recorded, but no much larger clone differs from it by a single base.

The sample here was non-naive T cells sorted from PBMCs, taken 14 days before vaccination. This specimen's cell subset or site label, per the study, means: memory T cell fraction. This receptor was obtained from a man over 45 who received an inactivated influenza vaccine. Donor details come from another sample of the same person, matched by shared clones.

The CDR3 corresponds to CASKSSGAGNSPLHF. The sequenced DNA is TGTGCCAGCAAATCTTCGGGGGCTGGGAATTCACCCCTCCACTTT. The chain employs TRBV2 and TRBJ1-6; 6 matching bases give a weak D call of TRBD1. The germline V gene supplies CDR1 SNHLY and CDR2 FYNNEI. Trimming removed 7 bases from V and 7 bases from J, leaving 17 bases between the germline ends. From the cysteine through the phenylalanine, the CDR3 covers 15 amino acids. Only the CDR3 portion is preserved as DNA: 45 bases, with reading frame beginning at the first base.